One T cell receptor (beta chain) is described in this entry. Its antigen is not yet known. Base quality data are lacking; no much larger clone is found one base away. These data come from a study of blood T cell repertoires in COVID-19 (dated by TCRdb to about 2020). In terms of the full investigation: Samples covering the acute and convalescent phases of COVID-19 were provided by collaborators in the United States, Italy and Spain. The material from the prospective study consisted of cDNA or gDNA derived from T cells, B-cell-depleted T cells, or PBMCs. The dataset comprised deeply sampled blood TCRbeta repertoires from subjects exposed to, actively infected with, or recovered from COVID-19. The repertoires were released in a freely available public database intended as a resource for research on the immune response to SARS-CoV-2. The samples were drawn from the first 160 participants of the ongoing ImmuneRACE study and from 950 to 1,500 subjects provided by 6 global collaborators. Sample metadata almost always included a de-identified subject ID, COVID-19 status, age in years and sex. Where HLA class I and class II types were available, the types were taken from metadata supplied by the sample provider, not from assay-based typing. The paper's findings and limits, for the study overall: The amount of clinical and demographic metadata varied by source and participant and was provided uncurated.

TCRbeta CDR3 regions were amplified from genomic DNA using the immunoSEQ Assay, a bias-controlled multiplex PCR. The original methods were these. Within the assay, amplification of reference gene primers was used to estimate how many nucleated cells each sample contained. To quantify the absolute abundance of each unique TCRbeta CDR3 rearrangement, sequence reads were collapsed and filtered. For each sample, productive Simpson clonality was calculated as the square root of Simpson's diversity index across productive rearrangements. Here the immuneACCESS table is served through TCRdb, limited to in-frame sequences with V and J called. Missing clones are a known gap in these copies; in checked studies unresolved V genes cover under half, and the rest lacks a known reason. That table gives V, J and clone size, and the DNA gave D and trimming. For this sample the table gives about 97,000 clones, of which 75% to 90% were detected only once. The top ten constitute roughly 5.6% of the sample.

The germline V gene yields SGHDT for CDR1 and YYEEEE for CDR2. Trimming removed 7 bases from V and 4 bases from J, leaving 20 bases between the germline ends. The CDR3 sequence holds 16 residues, the cysteine and phenylalanine included. Of all the DNA, just the CDR3 is kept, 48 bases in frame from base 1. At one collaborating source in Seattle, patients were enrolled during active infection and were followed longitudinally through the course of disease. Whole blood was collected in K2EDTA tubes by collaborating institutions according to the institutions' own protocols. For TCRbeta analysis, collaborators shipped samples as frozen whole blood, isolated PBMCs, or DNA extracted from either of those sample types.

What was sequenced was peripheral blood. The source is a woman aged 50 to 65 with COVID-19, enrolled during active disease. Here the chain combines TRBV5-6 and TRBJ2-2; a weak D assignment points to TRBD2 (7 bases agree). The CDR3: CASAAPRGATTGELFF. DNA sequence: TGTGCCAGCGCCGCCCCCCGGGGGGCGACCACCGGGGAGCTGTTTTTT.